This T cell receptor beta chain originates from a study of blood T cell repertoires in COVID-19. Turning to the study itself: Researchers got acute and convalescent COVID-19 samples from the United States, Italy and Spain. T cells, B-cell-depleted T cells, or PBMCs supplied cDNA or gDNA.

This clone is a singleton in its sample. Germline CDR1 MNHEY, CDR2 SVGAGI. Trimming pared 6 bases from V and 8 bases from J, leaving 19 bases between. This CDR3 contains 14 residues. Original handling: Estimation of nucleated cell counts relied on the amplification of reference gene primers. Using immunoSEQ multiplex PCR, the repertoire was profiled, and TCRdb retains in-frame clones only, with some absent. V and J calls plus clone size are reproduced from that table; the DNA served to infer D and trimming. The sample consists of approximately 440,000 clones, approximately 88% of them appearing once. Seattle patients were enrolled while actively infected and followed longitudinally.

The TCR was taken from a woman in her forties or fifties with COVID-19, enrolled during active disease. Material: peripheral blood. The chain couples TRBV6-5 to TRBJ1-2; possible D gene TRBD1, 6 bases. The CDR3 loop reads CASSYTTGNRGYTF. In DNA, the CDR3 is TGTGCCAGCAGCTATACCACAGGGAATCGAGGCTACACCTTC.